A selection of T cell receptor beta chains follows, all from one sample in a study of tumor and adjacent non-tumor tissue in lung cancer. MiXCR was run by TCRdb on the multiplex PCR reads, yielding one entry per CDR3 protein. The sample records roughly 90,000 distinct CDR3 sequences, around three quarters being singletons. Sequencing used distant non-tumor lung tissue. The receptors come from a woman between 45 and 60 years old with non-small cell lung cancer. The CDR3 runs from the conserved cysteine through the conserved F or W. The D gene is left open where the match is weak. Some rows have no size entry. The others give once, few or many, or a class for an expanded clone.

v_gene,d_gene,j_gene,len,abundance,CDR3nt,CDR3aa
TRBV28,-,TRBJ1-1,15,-,TGTTCCAGCAGTTTATCGGCTGGGGATGAAACTGAAGCTTTCTTT,CSSSLSAGDETEAFF
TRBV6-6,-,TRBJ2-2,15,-,TGTGCTAGCACACAGGGACGGGTAAACACCGGGGAGCTGTTTTTT,CASTQGRVNTGELFF
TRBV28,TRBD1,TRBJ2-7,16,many,TGTGCCAGCAGTTTGGTGGGGGGGACAGGGACCTACGAGCAGTACTTC,CASSLVGGTGTYEQYF
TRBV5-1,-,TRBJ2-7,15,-,TGCGCGAGCAGCTTGGCTGGCGGAAGACCTTACGAGCAGTACTTC,CASSLAGGRPYEQYF
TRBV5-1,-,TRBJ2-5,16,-,TGCGCCAGCAGCTTTTCGTCGGGACACAGCCAAGAGACCCAGTACTTC,CASSFSSGHSQETQYF
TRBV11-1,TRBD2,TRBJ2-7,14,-,TGTGCCAGCAGCTACGGGAGGCCCCCCTACGAGCATTACTTC,CASSYGRPPYEHYF
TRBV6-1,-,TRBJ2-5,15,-,TGTGCCAACAGTGAAGCGAAGGGACGGCACGAGACCCAGTACTTC,CANSEAKGRHETQYF
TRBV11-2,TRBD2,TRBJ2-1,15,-,TGTGCTAGCAGCTTAGAAGCTAGCGGGAGGTCTGAGCAGTTCTTT,CASSLEASGRSEQFF
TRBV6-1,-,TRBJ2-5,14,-,TGTGCCAGCATGTTAGGGCAAGTCCCAGAGACCCAGTACTTC,CASMLGQVPETQYF
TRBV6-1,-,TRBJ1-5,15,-,TGTGCCAGCATAACCGGACCGGGCCTTCCTCAGTCCCAGCATTTT,CASITGPGLPQSQHF
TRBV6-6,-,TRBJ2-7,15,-,TGTGCCAGCCGAACCCGACTACCAGGAATATACGAGCAGTACTTC,CASRTRLPGIYEQYF
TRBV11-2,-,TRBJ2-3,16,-,TGTGCCAGCAGTCCCGCGGGACAGTTCCACAGGGATACGCAGTATTTT,CASSPAGQFHRDTQYF
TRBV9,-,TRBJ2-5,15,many,TGTGCCAGCAGCCCCCGACAGAGCCCCCAAGAGACCCAGTACTTC,CASSPRQSPQETQYF
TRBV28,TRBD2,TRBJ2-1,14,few,TGTGCCAGCAGTTTCGGACTAGCGTCCAACGGGCAGTTCTTC,CASSFGLASNGQFF
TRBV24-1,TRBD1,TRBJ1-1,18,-,TGTGTCACGAGTGTATCGTCTGACAGGGGAGGAGGATACACTGAAGCTTTCTTT,CVTSVSSDRGGGYTEAFF
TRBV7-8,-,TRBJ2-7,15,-,TGTGTCAGCACCTCCTTGACAGAGGAAGAGTGGGAGCAGTACTTC,CVSTSLTEEEWEQYF
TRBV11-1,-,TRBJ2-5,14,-,TGTGCCAGCAGCCCGGGGCGGGGCGTAGAGACCCAATACTTC,CASSPGRGVETQYF
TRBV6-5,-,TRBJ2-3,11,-,TGTGCCAACATGCTTGTAGATACGCAGTATTTT,CANMLVDTQYF
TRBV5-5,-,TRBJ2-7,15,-,TGTGCCAGCAGCTTGGTGGGCACCATCACTTACGAGCAGTACTTC,CASSLVGTITYEQYF
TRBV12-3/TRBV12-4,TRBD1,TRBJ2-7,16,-,TGTGAGAGCAGTTTAGCGCTAAGGGGGCTGGAAAACGAGCAGTACTTC,CESSLALRGLENEQYF